This TCR beta chain is drawn from a study of CD8 T cells in acute hepatitis C reinfection. Study-wide results and limits: TRBV04 and TRBV06 were preferentially used in all groups, not explained by naive pool overrepresentation. One of thirteen outcome-independent public clonotypes used V04-02/J02-02. No chronic follow-up sample yielded enough NS3-1073 specific cells.

This CDR3 spans 13 amino acids. CDR1 is MNHEY and CDR2 is SVGAGI in the germline V gene. The ends lost 4 bases at V and 5 bases at J; junction bases unmatched: 4. Regarding this clone: The antigen is unknown.

Clones were read by immunoSEQ multiplex PCR, and TCRdb kept only the in-frame ones, dropping some. The sample records approximately 40,000 clones, approximately 85% being singletons. Regarding time point: naive CD8 control sorted from an acute-time-point sample. This clonotype was sampled from a young woman who spontaneously cleared hepatitis C infection. What was sequenced was naive CD8+ T cells from PBMCs. The J gene is TRBJ1-2, the V gene TRBV6-5; 7 bases match TRBD1. CDR3 in DNA: TGTGCCAGCAGTTCCGGGACAGAGTATGGCTACACCTTC. The encoded protein is CASSSGTEYGYTF.